The T cell receptor beta chain under discussion was sequenced for a study of cytomegalovirus exposure and HLA in healthy donors. Overall study findings and caveats: Cytomegalovirus association was assigned to about 150 TCR beta chains. TCR beta V- and J-gene trimming, according to a later analysis, was linked to a missense DCLRE1C variant. It was in a later analysis that TCR association rates were seen to vary by HLA locus, highest for DRB1 and lowest for HLA-C.

Primers for the PCR totalled 60 Vbeta and 13 Jbeta. The repertoire was sequenced with immunoSEQ multiplex PCR; TCRdb's copy has only in-frame clones and lacks some. The sample yields 100,000 to 150,000 clones, approximately 80% seen once. Note on this clone: No antigen is known for it.

The CDR3 is 15 amino acids. The V end was cut by 2 bases, the J end by 0 bases, with 10 bases between. Per germline, CDR1 GTSNPN and CDR2 SVGIG (reference sequence). V is TRBV30 and J is TRBJ2-2, with TRBD1 as a possible D gene (5 bases). Sequencing input: PBMCs. The receptor was isolated from a woman aged 55-69 years in good health and CMV-seronegative. The CDR3 coding sequence is TGTGCCTGGAGTTTGGACATCGCGAACACCGGGGAGCTGTTTTTT. Protein sequence: CAWSLDIANTGELFF.